These 27 T cell receptor beta chains came from one sample sequenced in a study of cytomegalovirus exposure and HLA in healthy donors. Primers included in the PCR were 60 Vbeta and 13 Jbeta primers. TCRdb's table, derived via immunoSEQ multiplex PCR, lists solely in-frame clones and lacks some. The top ten hold approximately 5% of the sample, which has about 140,000 clones, 70% to 80% seen once. Material for sequencing was PBMCs. These receptors were obtained from a woman in her forties or fifties in good health and CMV-seronegative.

The rearrangement joins TRBV15 to TRBJ1-5; TRBD1 might be the D (5 bases). This CDR3 is built from 20 residues. From germline, CDR1 is LNHNV and CDR2 YYDKDF (reference sequence). Trimming stripped 0 bases from V and 2 bases from J, with 23 bases between. The CDR3 DNA is TGTGCCACCAGCAGAGATCAGTTCGTGGGGGATTGGGGGGGCAATCAGCCCCAGCATTTT. Its translation is CATSRDQFVGDWGGNQPQHF.

The chain carries TRBV6-5 and TRBJ2-7, with unresolved D. From germline, CDR1 is MNHEY and CDR2 SVGAGI. Deletions cut 2 bases from V and 1 base from J, with 9 bases between. The CDR3 is 14 amino acids. The CDR3 DNA sequence: TGTGCCAGCAGTTACGCCGGTCAATCCTACGAGCAGTACTTC. It translates to CASSYAGQSYEQYF.

The chain combines TRBV10-3 with TRBJ1-1, with no clear D. Per the germline V gene, CDR1 is ENHRY and CDR2 is SYGVKD. The CDR3 extends over 14 amino acids. V was trimmed by 4 bases and J by 7 bases, leaving 16 bases between them. The DNA for the CDR3 is TGTGCCATCAGTGGAGCCGGGGAACAGCGTGAAGCTTTCTTT. As protein: CAISGAGEQREAFF.

The rearrangement uses TRBV5-1 and TRBJ2-5; 11 nucleotides line up with TRBD2. CDR3 length equals 17 residues. CDR1 and CDR2 (germline): SGHRS, YFSETQ. After removal of 4 bases from V and 4 bases from J, the junction contained 12 bases not matched to a gene. CDR3 sequence (DNA): TGCGCCAGCAGCCCTCGAAGTAGCGGGGGGGCGCGAGAGACCCAGTACTTC. Translation: CASSPRSSGGARETQYF.

This chain uses TRBV2 with TRBJ1-6; 9 bases match TRBD1. This CDR3 comprises 19 residues. Germline CDR1 and CDR2: SNHLY and FYNNEI. V shed 6 bases, J shed 3 bases, and the junction held 15 bases outside the gene matches. As DNA, the CDR3 is TGTGCCAGCAGCGATCTCGGGACAGGGATCCCGCTCTATAATTCACCCCTCCACTTT. Translating it yields CASSDLGTGIPLYNSPLHF. The full variable domain, in which reference TRBV2 and TRBJ1-6 provide the parts outside the CDR3, is EPEVTQTPSHQVTQMGQEVILRCVPISNHLYFYWYRQILGQKVEFLVSFYNNEISEKSEIFDDQFSVERPDGSNFTLKIRSTKLEDSAMYFCASSDLGTGIPLYNSPLHFGNGTRLTVT.

The chain couples TRBV2 to TRBJ2-5, with TRBD2 matching 10 bases. After removal of 6 bases from V and 1 base from J, the junction contained 2 bases not matched to a gene. This CDR3 has 14 residues. Looked up from germline, CDR1 is SNHLY and CDR2 is FYNNEI. CDR3 in amino acids: CASRVAGGQETQYF. CDR3 nucleotides: TGTGCCAGCAGGGTAGCGGGGGGCCAAGAGACCCAGTACTTC.

The V call is TRBV2, the J call TRBJ2-3; the match to TRBD2 covers 8 bases. In germline, CDR1 is SNHLY, CDR2 FYNNEI. V lost 6 bases to trimming and J lost 10 bases; unmatched junction nucleotides: 12. The CDR3 is made up of 14 amino acids. The CDR3 DNA reads as TGTGCCAGCAGCGCCCAGACGCCGGGAGGGTCGCAGTATTTT. This gives the protein CASSAQTPGGSQYF. Full variable domain (rest looked up from reference TRBV2 and TRBJ2-3): EPEVTQTPSHQVTQMGQEVILRCVPISNHLYFYWYRQILGQKVEFLVSFYNNEISEKSEIFDDQFSVERPDGSNFTLKIRSTKLEDSAMYFCASSAQTPGGSQYFGPGTRLTVL.

This rearrangement joins TRBV19 to TRBJ1-5, with D perhaps TRBD1 (5 bases). CDR3 length: 13 residues. Germline CDR1 reads LNHDA; CDR2 reads SQIVND (reference sequence). Trimming took off 7 bases at V and 3 bases at J, with 10 bases between the two ends. The CDR3 DNA follows: TGTGCCAGTAATGACAGAAACAATCAGCCCCAGCATTTT. As protein: CASNDRNNQPQHF. The entire variable domain, with the rest obtained from reference TRBV19 and TRBJ1-5, is as follows: DGGITQSPKYLFRKEGQNVTLSCEQNLNHDAMYWYRQDPGQGLRLIYYSQIVNDFQKGDIAEGYSVSREKKESFPLTVTSAQKNPTAFYLCASNDRNNQPQHFGDGTRLSIL.

The CDR3, as DNA: TGTGCCTGGAGCTTCTACGGGGGCCCGGGACAGGGTTTTGGTCAGCCCCAGCATTTT. This gives the protein CAWSFYGGPGQGFGQPQHF. The chain combines TRBV30 with TRBJ1-5; 9 bases are a match to TRBD1. V shed 3 bases, J shed 6 bases, and the junction held 21 bases outside the gene matches. The CDR3 has 19 amino acids. Germline lookup yields CDR1 GTSNPN and CDR2 SVGIG (reference sequence).

The rearrangement joins TRBV5-1 to TRBJ2-1; 9 bases match TRBD2. The germline V gene encodes CDR1 SGHRS and CDR2 YFSETQ. The CDR3 is 16 amino acids. V gave up 1 base and J gave up 6 bases; unmatched junction bases: 8. The CDR3 DNA reads as TGCGCCAGCAGCTTGAATGGCGGGGGGGTTGTCAATGAGCAGTTCTTC. Translation: CASSLNGGGVVNEQFF.

The chain combines TRBV2 with TRBJ2-1, with a tentative D call TRBD2 (7 bases). The germline gives CDR1 SNHLY, CDR2 FYNNEI. V was shortened by 7 bases and J by 16 bases, with 14 bases between the two germline ends. CDR3 size: 10 residues. The CDR3 DNA reads as TGTGCCAGCACCGGGGGGCGGACCTTCTTC. Its protein product is CASTGGRTFF.

This rearrangement joins TRBV7-2 to TRBJ2-3, with 13 bases identical to TRBD2. CDR3 size: 16 residues. Germline-derived CDR1 and CDR2 are SGHTA and FQGNSA. Germline trimming cut 4 bases from V and 5 bases from J; bases unmatched to any gene: 6. Written as DNA, the CDR3 is TGTGCCAGCAGCTGGACTAGCGGGGGTGGTGGAGATACGCAGTATTTT. This translates into CASSWTSGGGGDTQYF. Filled out from reference TRBV7-2 and TRBJ2-3, the complete variable domain reads GAGVSQSPSNKVTEKGKDVELRCDPISGHTALYWYRQSLGQGLEFLIYFQGNSAPDKSGLPSDRFSAERTGGSVSTLTIQRTQQEDSAVYLCASSWTSGGGGDTQYFGPGTRLTVL.

This clone has only one observation. The chain has TRBV6-6 and TRBJ2-7; 9 nucleotides match TRBD2. Germline trimming cut 4 bases from V and 6 bases from J; bases unmatched to any gene: 13. Per the germline V gene, CDR1 is MNHNY and CDR2 is SVGAGI (reference sequence). CDR3 length: 16 amino acids. The CDR3 reads CASSSPSTGTSREQYF. In nucleotides, the CDR3 is TGTGCCAGCAGTTCCCCCTCGACCGGGACTAGCCGCGAGCAGTACTTC.

The chain couples TRBV27 to TRBJ2-5, with D perhaps matching TRBD1 (5 bases). The V end was cut by 8 bases, the J end by 2 bases, with 15 bases between. The CDR3 contains 14 residues. Per germline, CDR1 MNHEY and CDR2 SMNVEV (reference sequence). Here the CDR3 DNA reads TGTGCCAGCGGCCGCCCGACAGCTCAAGAGACCCAGTACTTC. Translation: CASGRPTAQETQYF.

The J gene is TRBJ2-5, the V gene TRBV2; D is perhaps TRBD1 (6 bases). The ends were cut back, 8 bases at V and 11 bases at J, with 21 bases in the middle. The germline CDR1 and CDR2 sequences are SNHLY and FYNNEI. The CDR3 totals 13 residues. The CDR3: CASGLGTPGEQYF. CDR3 bases: TGTGCCAGCGGTCTGGGGACACCCGGAGAGCAGTACTTC.

A few counts support this clone. V is TRBV28 and J is TRBJ1-1; D perhaps matches TRBD1 (5 bases). The CDR3 runs to 13 residues. Germline-derived CDR1 and CDR2 are MDHEN and SYDVKM. V lost 7 bases and J 0 bases, leaving 9 bases between the germline ends. The DNA for the CDR3 is TGTGCCAGCACAACAGGATTGAACACTGAAGCTTTCTTT. This encodes CASTTGLNTEAFF. Together with reference TRBV28 and TRBJ1-1, the CDR3 gives the full variable domain: DVKVTQSSRYLVKRTGEKVFLECVQDMDHENMFWYRQDPGLGLRLIYFSYDVKMKEKGDIPEGYSVSREKKERFSLILESASTNQTSMYLCASTTGLNTEAFFGQGTRLTVV.

Regarding this clone: The junction departs from the called germline gene at one end, perhaps through a read error. V usage is TRBV4-1 and J usage is TRBJ1-3; D may be TRBD1 (6 bases). The CDR3 covers 18 residues. Germline-derived CDR1 and CDR2 are MGHRA and YSYEKL. The CDR3 sequence is CASSSHGQLRDSGNAIYF. DNA of the CDR3: TGCGCCAGCAGCTCACATGGACAGCTTCGCGACTCTGGAAACGCCATATATTTT.

This clone has just a few counts. The rearrangement joins TRBV5-4 to TRBJ2-1, with 16 bases matching TRBD2. Germline values: CDR1 SGHNT, CDR2 YYREEE (reference sequence). The CDR3 has 18 residues. The V and J ends lost 1 base and 8 bases, in that order; junction bases with no gene match: 9. The chain's CDR3 is CASSLPPGLAGGMDEQFF. CDR3 coding DNA: TGTGCCAGCAGCTTGCCCCCGGGACTAGCGGGGGGGATGGATGAGCAGTTCTTC.

CDR3 in DNA: TGTGCCAGCAGTGACAGGGCCTTAGGGGCGGGGGGCTACGAGCAGTACTTC. Translated, it gives CASSDRALGAGGYEQYF. V is TRBV6-1 and J is TRBJ2-7; 8 bases fit TRBD2. CDR3 length: 17 amino acids. Germline V gives CDR1 MNHNS, CDR2 SASEGT. V dropped 3 bases and J dropped 3; count of bases not matched to a gene: 13.

As to this clone: Other DNA sequences from this sample encode an identical CDR3 as well. The chain carries TRBV7-8 and TRBJ2-5; the D gene is possibly TRBD2 (5 bases). Germline loops: CDR1 SGHVS, CDR2 FQNEAQ. The CDR3 spans 12 residues. Deletions cut 4 bases from V and 5 bases from J, with 8 bases between. DNA of the CDR3: TGTGCCAGCAGCTCTCGCGGGGAGACCCAGTACTTC. Protein: CASSSRGETQYF.

This sequence joins TRBV11-2 and TRBJ2-2; TRBD1 matches at 10 bases. CDR1 is SGHAT, CDR2 FQNNGV, per germline. V shed 4 bases, J shed 6 bases, and the junction held 8 bases outside the gene matches. This CDR3 has 16 amino acids. The CDR3 spells CASSYRDRGLAGELFF. The CDR3 bases are TGTGCCAGCAGCTACCGGGACAGGGGACTAGCCGGGGAGCTGTTTTTT.

About this clone: An end of the junction does not agree with germline; a read error may underlie this. The V call is TRBV7-2, the J call TRBJ2-7, with D possibly matching TRBD1 (6 bases). Germline V gene sequence: CDR1 SGHTA, CDR2 FQGNSA. This CDR3 has 14 residues. CDR3 sequence (DNA): TGTGCCAGCACCTTATATGGACAGTTCGCCGAGCAGTACTTC. Translating gives CASTLYGQFAEQYF.

This chain links TRBV2 with TRBJ1-1; tentatively, D is TRBD1 (5 bases). Germline assignment: CDR1 SNHLY and CDR2 FYNNEI. V lost 3 bases to trimming and J lost 3 bases, with 11 bases between them. The CDR3 consists of 14 residues. CDR3: CASSDQGGYTEAFF. The CDR3 nucleotides are TGTGCCAGCAGTGACCAGGGAGGGTACACTGAAGCTTTCTTT.

The rearrangement joins TRBV9 to TRBJ2-7, with D maybe TRBD2 (6 bases). Per the germline V gene, CDR1 is SGDLS and CDR2 is YYNGEE. The CDR3 spans 14 residues. V lost 2 bases and J lost 6, with 15 bases in between. The CDR3 bases are TGTGCCAGCAGCGTCGTGGGGGGATCGGGCGAGCAGTACTTC. Amino acids: CASSVVGGSGEQYF.

The V call is TRBV5-4, the J call TRBJ2-5, with 9 bases matching TRBD2. This CDR3 is 15 amino acids long. Germline-derived CDR1 and CDR2 are SGHNT and YYREEE (reference sequence). The V and J ends lost 2 bases and 4 bases, in that order; junction bases with no gene match: 6. CDR3 region: CASSLQAGGRETQYF. The CDR3, as DNA: TGTGCCAGCAGCTTACAAGCGGGGGGTAGAGAGACCCAGTACTTC.

The chain employs TRBV6-5 and TRBJ2-1, with 7 positions matching TRBD2. The germline V gene has CDR1 MNHEY and CDR2 SVGAGI. CDR3 size: 13 residues. The V segment lost 2 bases and the J segment 6 bases; nucleotides outside the gene matches: 1. The CDR3: CASSYGGVNEQFF. Written as DNA, the CDR3 is TGTGCCAGCAGTTACGGGGGGGTCAATGAGCAGTTCTTC.

The CDR3 sequence is CASSSADRGSYGYTF. CDR3 nucleotide sequence: TGTGCCAGCAGTTCAGCGGACAGGGGTAGTTATGGCTACACCTTC. The V call is TRBV28, the J call TRBJ1-2, with 9 positions matching TRBD1. Germline CDR1 is MDHEN and CDR2 is SYDVKM. Trimming took 4 bases from V and 5 from J; bases not matched to a gene: 8. This CDR3 is built from 15 residues.